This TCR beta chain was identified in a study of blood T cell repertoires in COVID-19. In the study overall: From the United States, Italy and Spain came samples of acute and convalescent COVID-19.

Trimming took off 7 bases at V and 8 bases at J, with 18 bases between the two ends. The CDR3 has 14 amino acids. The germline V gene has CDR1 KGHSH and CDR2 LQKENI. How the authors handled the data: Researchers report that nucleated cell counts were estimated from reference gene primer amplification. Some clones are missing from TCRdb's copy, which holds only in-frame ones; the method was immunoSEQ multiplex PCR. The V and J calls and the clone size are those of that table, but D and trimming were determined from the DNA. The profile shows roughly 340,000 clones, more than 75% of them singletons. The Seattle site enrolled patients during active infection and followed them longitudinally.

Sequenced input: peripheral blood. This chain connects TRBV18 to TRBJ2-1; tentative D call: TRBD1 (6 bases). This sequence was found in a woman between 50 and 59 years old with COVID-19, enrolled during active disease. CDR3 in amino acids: CASFPLGGFDEQFF. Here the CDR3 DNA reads TGTGCCAGCTTCCCCCTAGGGGGTTTCGATGAGCAGTTCTTC.